The table lists the clone carrying this TCR beta chain with many counts. This entry comes from a study of blood T cells in healthy people across ages. The use of a sample-barcoded 5' primer and a J-beta primer mix characterized a second PCR of about 7 to 12 cycles. TCRdb reprocessed the 5' RACE reads with MiXCR, giving one entry per CDR3 protein. The data hold hundreds of thousands of distinct CDR3 sequences, with roughly 31% observed a single time. Sequenced input: blood. The sequence came from a woman of 80 years or more in good health.

CDR3 residues: CASSETGSVETQYF. The CDR3 nucleotides read TGTGCCAGCAGTGAGACGGGGTCAGTGGAGACCCAGTACTTC. The rearrangement joins TRBV2 to TRBJ2-5; weak D call: TRBD2 (5 bases). Deletions cut 3 bases from V and 5 bases from J, with 13 bases between. The CDR3 runs to 14 residues. Per germline, CDR1 SNHLY and CDR2 FYNNEI.